What follows is one TCR beta chain and its context. This CDR3 spans 14 amino acids. Looked up from germline, CDR1 is SGHRS and CDR2 is YFSETQ. The V and J ends lost 10 bases and 2 bases, in that order; junction bases with no gene match: 9. The sample belongs to a study of blood T cell repertoires in COVID-19. Overall study: Sample material is recorded as cDNA or gDNA derived from T cells, B-cell-depleted T cells, or PBMCs.

Profiling relied on immunoSEQ multiplex PCR, and the TCRdb table lists in-frame clones only, not all of them. The sample has some 200,000 clones, 80% to 90% seen once. This sequence was found in a woman in her 40s with acute COVID-19. The chain uses TRBV5-1 and TRBJ1-3, with 7 positions matching TRBD1. What was sequenced was PBMCs or T cells enriched from blood (not recorded which). The CDR3 region has the DNA TGCGCCTCCAATACGGGGACAGCTGGAAACACCATATATTTT. Translation: CASNTGTAGNTIYF.